This entry lists 26 T cell receptor beta chains sequenced from one sample in a study of blood T cells in healthy people across ages. With a J-beta primer mix and a sample-barcoded 5' primer, a second PCR ran about 6 to 11 cycles. MiXCR, applied by TCRdb to the 5' RACE reads, yields one record per CDR3 protein. Of 800,000 to 950,000 distinct CDR3 sequences in the sample, about 36% are singletons; the top ten hold about an eighth. Input material: blood. The receptors come from a man younger than 35 in good health.

This clonotype came up a few times. The chain uses TRBV12-3 or TRBV12-4 and TRBJ2-1; the match to TRBD1 covers 9 bases. V dropped 5 bases and J dropped 9; count of bases not matched to a gene: 8. The CDR3 length is 14 residues. The CDR3 region is CASSRDRERGEQFF. Written as DNA, the CDR3 is TGTGCCAGCAGTCGGGACAGGGAGCGAGGTGAGCAGTTCTTC.

V is TRBV3-1 and J is TRBJ2-2; 7 bases map to TRBD1. The CDR3 sequence is 14 residues long. J lost 4 bases, V lost 3 bases, and 2 bases had no gene match. Germline CDR1 and CDR2: LGHDT and YNNKEL (reference sequence). In nucleotides, the CDR3 is TGTGCCAGCAGCCAGGGACAGCTCACCGGGGAGCTGTTTTTT. The encoded protein is CASSQGQLTGELFF.

The count of this clonotype is one. Its ends do not fully match the called genes, so a read error is possible. This sequence joins TRBV20-1 and TRBJ2-1; 10 bases agree with TRBD1. Looked up from germline, CDR1 is DFQATT and CDR2 is SNEGSKA (reference sequence). The CDR3 covers 18 residues. In nucleotides, the CDR3 is TGCAGTGCTAGAGATTTCAAGTATCGGACAGGGGGATACAAGGAGCAGTTCTTC. Translation gives CSARDFKYRTGGYKEQFF.

The V call is TRBV7-3, the J call TRBJ2-1; 7 nucleotides match TRBD1. Losses at the gene ends were 1 base for V and 13 bases for J; bases not matched to a gene: 13. Germline V CDR1 and CDR2: SGHTA, FQGTGA. There are 15 residues in the CDR3. The CDR3 loop is CASSLIGDSQGTQFF. Here the CDR3 DNA reads TGTGCCAGCAGCTTAATTGGGGACAGTCAAGGGACCCAGTTCTTC.

The CDR3 protein is CASSVDSGTLPGEEQFF. CDR3 nucleotide sequence: TGTGCCAGCAGCGTAGATTCCGGGACTCTACCGGGAGAGGAGCAGTTCTTC. This chain uses TRBV9 with TRBJ2-1; D is perhaps TRBD2 (6 bases). CDR3 size: 17 residues. CDR1 and CDR2 from the germline V gene are SGDLS and YYNGEE. Trimming removed 0 bases from V and 10 bases from J, with 23 bases in between.

The chain is built from TRBV19 and TRBJ2-4; perhaps TRBD2 as D (5 bases). Germline V lookup: CDR1 LNHDA, CDR2 SQIVND (reference sequence). The CDR3 has 17 amino acids. Trimming removed 5 bases from V and 1 base from J, with 18 bases in between. The CDR3 DNA reads TGTGCCAGTAGTCTAAAGAACAGCGGCGGGGCCAAAAACATTCAGTACTTC. This translates into CASSLKNSGGAKNIQYF.

CDR3 bases: TGTGCCAGCAGTGAGTCAGCGGTCACTGAAGCTTTCTTT. Protein: CASSESAVTEAFF. The chain couples TRBV6-1 to TRBJ1-1; D call uncertain. The CDR3 covers 13 residues. V was pared by 3 bases and J by 4 bases, with 9 bases between. The germline V gene has CDR1 MNHNS and CDR2 SASEGT.

The V gene is TRBV6-2 or TRBV6-3, the J gene TRBJ2-1; unclear D gene. Looked up from germline, CDR1 is MNHEY and CDR2 is SVGEGT. The CDR3 is made up of 12 amino acids. Trimming cost V 4 bases and J 7 bases, with 8 bases left between them. The DNA of the CDR3 is TGTGCCAGCAGTTCACAGAGTAATGAGCAGTTCTTC. Protein product: CASSSQSNEQFF.

To note about this clonotype: Its ends do not fully match the called genes, so a read error is possible. The V gene is TRBV20-1, the J gene TRBJ2-5; 10 positions agree with TRBD2. CDR1 DFQATT and CDR2 SNEGSKA come from the germline V gene (reference sequence). The CDR3 loop spans 15 amino acids. The CDR3 loop reads CSAGESGGAGETRYF. As DNA, the CDR3 is TGCAGTGCCGGAGAGAGCGGGGGGGCCGGAGAGACCCGGTACTTC.

The sample holds a few counts of this clonotype. The genes are TRBV5-1 and TRBJ1-6, with a tentative D call TRBD1 (5 bases). V gave up 7 bases and J gave up 7 bases, with 15 bases separating them. Germline CDR1 is SGHRS and CDR2 is YFSETQ. CDR3 length equals 14 residues. The CDR3 here is CASALSQANSPLHF. DNA for the CDR3: TGCGCCAGCGCATTATCACAGGCCAATTCACCCCTCCACTTT.

As to this clonotype: Germline and junction disagree at one end, which may indicate a read error. The chain uses TRBV7-2 and TRBJ1-5, with TRBD1 matching over 7 bases. In germline, CDR1 is SGHTA, CDR2 FQGNSA. The CDR3 has 14 residues. CDR3 region: CASGLRTGAQPQHF. In nucleotides, the CDR3 is TGTGCCAGCGGCTTACGGACAGGCGCACAGCCCCAGCATTTT.

This clonotype was seen more than once but under ten times. The chain is built from TRBV27 and TRBJ1-6; the D is unclear. Per germline, CDR1 MNHEY and CDR2 SMNVEV (reference sequence). The V end lost 2 bases, the J end lost 0 bases, and 11 bases lay between the germline ends. The CDR3 sequence is 17 residues long. The CDR3: CASSLERTSSYNSPLHF. The CDR3 nucleotides are TGTGCCAGCAGTTTAGAGAGAACGAGCTCCTATAATTCACCCCTCCACTTT.

This clonotype was seen a handful of times. V and J are TRBV7-2 and TRBJ1-5; D unclear. CDR1 and CDR2 from the germline V gene are SGHTA and FQGNSA. The CDR3 loop spans 15 amino acids. Between the trimmed V and J ends, which lost 4 bases and 2 bases, there was a span of 12 bases. The CDR3 DNA is TGTGCCAGCAGCTCCCCCGGATGGGGCAATCAGCCCCAGCATTTT. It is translated as CASSSPGWGNQPQHF.

The table lists this clonotype with many counts. This chain uses TRBV7-9 with TRBJ2-7; maybe TRBD1 (5 bases). The CDR3 runs 16 residues. V lost 5 bases and J 3 bases, leaving 20 bases between the germline ends. Germline V gene sequence: CDR1 SEHNR, CDR2 FQNEAQ (reference sequence). CDR3 sequence: CASSPHPTVKRYEQYF. CDR3 coding DNA: TGTGCCAGCAGCCCTCACCCGACAGTCAAGCGCTACGAGCAGTACTTC.

V usage is TRBV7-2 and J usage is TRBJ1-1, with TRBD1 as a possible D gene (5 bases). Looked up from germline, CDR1 is SGHTA and CDR2 is FQGNSA. V lost 0 bases, J lost 6 bases, and 8 bases lay in between. This CDR3 spans 13 amino acids. This CDR3 reads CASSLAGPAEAFF. The DNA of the CDR3 is TGTGCCAGCAGCTTAGCGGGGCCGGCTGAAGCTTTCTTT.

A few counts support this clonotype. The rearrangement uses TRBV7-2 and TRBJ1-6; D is unclear. Trimming took off 5 bases at V and 11 bases at J, with 13 bases between the two ends. Germline V gene data show CDR1 as SGHTA and CDR2 as FQGNSA. The CDR3 totals 13 residues. As DNA, the CDR3 is TGTGCCAGCAGCGTAGGAGTAGGGCCACCCCTCCACTTT. This sequence encodes CASSVGVGPPLHF. Full variable domain (remainder filled in from reference TRBV7-2 and TRBJ1-6): GAGVSQSPSNKVTEKGKDVELRCDPISGHTALYWYRQSLGQGLEFLIYFQGNSAPDKSGLPSDRFSAERTGGSVSTLTIQRTQQEDSAVYLCASSVGVGPPLHFGNGTRLTVT.

With respect to this clonotype: A much bigger clone sits one base away, suggesting this may be a read error. This chain links TRBV7-2 with TRBJ2-7; TRBD1 matches at 7 bases. Gene TRBJ2-5 matches the end of the DNA better, so the J call may be wrong. The CDR3 runs to 15 residues. The V gene's germline CDR1 is SGHTA and CDR2 FQGNSA. The CDR3 loop is CASRWGQRYQETQYF. CDR3 DNA: TGTGCCAGCAGGTGGGGACAGAGATACCAAGAGACCCAGTACTTC.

This clonotype was observed a handful of times. CDR3 in DNA: TGTGCCAGCGGTGAGCGGGAGGGTGGCTACACCTTC. This codes for CASGEREGGYTF. V usage is TRBV28 and J usage is TRBJ1-2; D remains ambiguous. Germline V gene data show CDR1 as MDHEN and CDR2 as SYDVKM. The CDR3 consists of 12 residues. Deletions cut 8 bases from V and 7 bases from J, with 14 bases between.

The V and J genes are TRBV20-1 and TRBJ2-3; D tentatively reads TRBD1 or TRBD2 (5 bases each). CDR1 and CDR2 from the germline V gene are DFQATT and SNEGSKA (reference sequence). This CDR3 spans 14 amino acids. V lost 1 base and J 1 base, leaving 9 bases between the germline ends. DNA of the CDR3: TGCAGTGCTAGAGGCGAGGGACGCACAGATACGCAGTATTTT. The encoded protein is CSARGEGRTDTQYF.

This clonotype was observed a few times. J is TRBJ1-5 and V is TRBV5-1; D possibly corresponds to TRBD1 (5 bases). Looked up from germline, CDR1 is SGHRS and CDR2 is YFSETQ. Trimming shortened V by 4 bases and J by 7 bases, and 12 bases separated the two germline ends. The CDR3 is made up of 13 amino acids. The CDR3 here is CASSVERGQPQHF. The CDR3 region has the DNA TGCGCCAGCAGCGTGGAGAGGGGACAGCCCCAGCATTTT.

V is TRBV2 and J is TRBJ1-1, with TRBD1 matching over 7 bases. Germline-derived CDR1 and CDR2 are SNHLY and FYNNEI. The CDR3 is made up of 14 amino acids. Unmatched junction bases numbered 8, after V lost 5 bases and J lost 5 bases. CDR3 sequence reads: CASSTQGVGTEAFF. CDR3 DNA: TGTGCCAGCAGTACTCAGGGGGTAGGGACTGAAGCTTTCTTT.

Note on this clonotype: One end of the junction does not line up with germline, which may come from a read error. The chain joins TRBV28 to TRBJ2-7, with TRBD1 matching over 7 bases. Germline-derived CDR1 and CDR2 are MDHEN and SYDVKM. This CDR3 region has 14 residues. The CDR3 loop reads CANSSPTGSYEQYF. The DNA of the CDR3 is TGTGCCAACAGTTCTCCGACAGGGTCCTACGAGCAGTACTTC.

The gene calls are TRBV2 and TRBJ1-2; tentative D call: TRBD1 (6 bases). V was clipped by 9 bases and J by 6 bases, with 14 bases between them. CDR1 and CDR2 (germline): SNHLY, FYNNEI. This CDR3 region has 12 residues. CDR3 DNA: TGTGCCAGTACAGGGTCAGGCGATGGCTACACCTTC. It yields the protein CASTGSGDGYTF. The full variable domain, its missing parts supplied by reference TRBV2 and TRBJ1-2, is EPEVTQTPSHQVTQMGQEVILRCVPISNHLYFYWYRQILGQKVEFLVSFYNNEISEKSEIFDDQFSVERPDGSNFTLKIRSTKLEDSAMYFCASTGSGDGYTFGSGTRLTVV.

This clonotype was seen only a few times. A much larger clonotype is one base distant, so this may be a read error. This chain links TRBV27 with TRBJ2-1, with 8 nucleotides matching TRBD2. The CDR3 contains 14 residues. Trimming removed 5 bases from V and 10 bases from J; junction bases left unmatched: 10. From germline, CDR1 is MNHEY and CDR2 SMNVEV (reference sequence). CDR3 loop: CASSAGLEVREQFF. CDR3 DNA sequence: TGTGCCAGCAGTGCGGGACTAGAAGTCAGAGAGCAGTTCTTC.

This clonotype was seen a handful of times. V gene TRBV12-3 or TRBV12-4 combines with J gene TRBJ1-5, with 7 bases matching TRBD1. V trimming: 6 bases; J trimming: 7 bases; junction bases outside the gene matches: 9. The CDR3 has 14 residues. The CDR3 nucleotides are TGTGCCAGCAGCCGTGACAGGGCACGGCAGCCCCAGCATTTT. Translation: CASSRDRARQPQHF.

Concerning this clonotype itself: The germline gene is not matched at one end of the junction; a read error may be the cause. The chain joins TRBV7-2 to TRBJ2-1; 8 bases are a match to TRBD2. The better agreement between TRBJ2-7 and the DNA end casts doubt on the J call. The length of the CDR3 is 15 residues. The germline CDR1 and CDR2 sequences are SGHTA and FQGNSA. This CDR3 is CASRKVAGWDNEQYF. The CDR3 bases are TGCGCCAGCAGGAAGGTAGCGGGGTGGGATAATGAGCAGTACTTC.